The rows below give T cell receptor beta chains drawn from one sample of a study of CD8+CD57+ T cells in acquired aplastic anemia. TCRdb re-derived calls from the reads in MiXCR, one entry per CDR3 protein. The sample has 250,000 to 350,000 distinct CDR3 sequences; about 50% are singletons. Input material: sorted CD4+, CD8+, or CD8+CD57+ T cells (not recorded which) from PBMCs. Receptors were obtained from a human donor with aplastic anemia. Both conserved end residues are part of each CDR3. The D gene is left open where the match is weak. Size values are once, few and many counts, or a class for expanded clones, and some rows have none.

len,d_gene,abundance,v_gene,j_gene,CDR3nt,CDR3aa
12,-,-,TRBV19,TRBJ1-2,TGTGCCAGTAGTTTCAGCAACTATGGCTACACCTTC,CASSFSNYGYTF
16,TRBD1,-,TRBV6-4,TRBJ1-5,TGTGCCAGCAGTGACTCGAGGGACAGGGAGAATCAGCCCCAGCATTTT,CASSDSRDRENQPQHF
11,-,-,TRBV5-1,TRBJ1-1,TGCGCCAGCCAGGATCACACTGAAGCTTTCTTT,CASQDHTEAFF
17,-,-,TRBV7-2,TRBJ2-2,TGTGCCAGCAGCTTAGGAACAGGCCTTCCGAGCACCGGGGAGCTGTTTTTT,CASSLGTGLPSTGELFF
17,TRBD2,-,TRBV7-2,TRBJ2-7,TGTGCCAGCAGCTCCTGGACTAGCGGGATGCCACTCGACGAGCAGTACTTC,CASSSWTSGMPLDEQYF
12,-,-,TRBV29-1,TRBJ2-7,TGCAGCGCCCTTGGACAATCCCACGAGCAGTACTTC,CSALGQSHEQYF
15,TRBD1,-,TRBV7-9,TRBJ1-1,TGTGCCAGCAGCCCCCTCAAGACAGGGGGGGCTGAAGCTTTCTTT,CASSPLKTGGAEAFF
19,TRBD2,many,TRBV5-1,TRBJ2-3,TGCGCCAGCAGCCCCCTGGCTAGCGGGACAAGAGCGAGTACAGATACGCAGTATTTT,CASSPLASGTRASTDTQYF
14,-,-,TRBV2,TRBJ2-2,TGTGCCAGCATAGGGCAGTCCAACGCCGGGGAGCTGTTTTTT,CASIGQSNAGELFF
17,-,-,TRBV20-1,TRBJ2-3,TGCAGTGCCAAGTCGGGGGTAGGGGTTCCTAGCACAGATACGCAGTATTTT,CSAKSGVGVPSTDTQYF
13,TRBD1,-,TRBV20-1,TRBJ2-7,TGCAGTGCTAGGCCAGGGACAGCCGGTAGGCAGTACTTC,CSARPGTAGRQYF
16,-,many,TRBV7-3,TRBJ2-1,TGTGCCAGCAGCCTTACAGGGACTCAACTCTACAATGAGCAGTTCTTC,CASSLTGTQLYNEQFF
15,-,few,TRBV10-3,TRBJ1-2,TGTGCCATCAGTGAGTCGGAGGGAAGTAGCTATGGCTACACCTTC,CAISESEGSSYGYTF
14,TRBD1,many,TRBV12-3/TRBV12-4,TRBJ1-5,TGTGCCAGCAGTGCAGACAGGGAAGGACAGCCCCAGCATTTT,CASSADREGQPQHF
12,TRBD1,few,TRBV20-1,TRBJ2-7,TGCAGTGCTAGGTGGACAGGGGGCGAGCAGTACTTC,CSARWTGGEQYF
16,-,many,TRBV15,TRBJ2-5,TGTGCCACCAGCAGAGTCCGGGGATTTAACCAAGAGACCCAGTACTTC,CATSRVRGFNQETQYF
13,-,-,TRBV7-9,TRBJ1-2,TGTGCCAGCAGCTTTCCAGGGCCCTATGGCTACACCTTC,CASSFPGPYGYTF
12,-,once,TRBV29-1,TRBJ2-2,TGCAGCGTTGGGCGCGGAACCGGGGAGCTGTTTTTT,CSVGRGTGELFF
12,TRBD1,-,TRBV20-1,TRBJ2-7,TGCAGTGCTGAAGACAGGGCCTACGAGCAGTACTTC,CSAEDRAYEQYF
15,-,-,TRBV6-2/TRBV6-3,TRBJ2-7,TGTGCCAGCAGTTACTCACGGACGAGGGTCGCCGAGCAGTACTTC,CASSYSRTRVAEQYF
14,-,-,TRBV7-2,TRBJ1-2,TGTGCCAGCTCGTTAAGGGAGGGTAACTATGGCTACACCTTC,CASSLREGNYGYTF
13,-,once,TRBV7-3,TRBJ1-1,TGTGCCAGCAGCTTATCGGCGAACACTGAAGCTTTCTTT,CASSLSANTEAFF
14,-,once,TRBV29-1,TRBJ2-2,TGCAGCGTGCAAGGGGGGGATTCCACCGGGGAGCTGTTTTTT,CSVQGGDSTGELFF
15,TRBD2,-,TRBV2,TRBJ2-2,TGTGCCAGCAGTTTGGGGGGGACGGCTCCCGGGGAGCTGGTTTTT,CASSLGGTAPGELVF
14,-,-,TRBV7-9,TRBJ1-1,TGTGCCAGCAGCTGGGGGGCTTCCCACACTGAAGCTTTCTTT,CASSWGASHTEAFF
12,-,few,TRBV7-8,TRBJ1-6,TGTGCCAGCAGCTTAGCGGGGGCACCCCTCCACTTT,CASSLAGAPLHF
15,-,-,TRBV2,TRBJ1-2,TGTGCCAGCAGTATTAATGGTTCCGAGCACTATGGCTACACCTTC,CASSINGSEHYGYTF
15,TRBD2,-,TRBV5-1,TRBJ2-7,TGCGCCAGCAGCCTCCGACTAGCGGGAGGCCACGAGCAGTACTTC,CASSLRLAGGHEQYF
13,TRBD1,few,TRBV10-3,TRBJ2-7,TGTGCCATCAGTGGGGGACAGGGATACGAGCAGTACTTC,CAISGGQGYEQYF
12,-,once,TRBV9,TRBJ1-5,TGTGCCAGCAGCCGTGACCCGGGGCCCCAGCATTTT,CASSRDPGPQHF
12,-,-,TRBV6-5,TRBJ2-5,TGTGGGGCTGGACAGCTCCGAGAGACCCAGTACTTC,CGAGQLRETQYF
11,-,few,TRBV12-3/TRBV12-4,TRBJ2-5,TGTGCCAGCAGCCTTCGTGAGGCCCAGTACTTC,CASSLREAQYF
12,-,-,TRBV2,TRBJ2-7,TGTGCCAGCAGGATAGGAACCTACGAGCAGTACTTC,CASRIGTYEQYF
18,TRBD2,-,TRBV10-3,TRBJ2-3,TGTGCCATCAGTGAGTCTAGCGGGGGCCTCCCTAGCACAGATACGCAGTATTTT,CAISESSGGLPSTDTQYF
16,-,-,TRBV10-1,TRBJ2-2,TGCGCCAGCAGAAAGAATGGAGGACAGAACACCGGGGAGCTGTTTTTT,CASRKNGGQNTGELFF
14,-,-,TRBV7-9,TRBJ2-2,TGTGCCGGCAGCTTTAGGTCTTCTACCGGGGAGCCGTTTTTT,CAGSFRSSTGEPFF
13,TRBD1,many,TRBV19,TRBJ1-5,TGTGCCAGTAGTATCGACAGGGGCCAGCCCCAGCATTTT,CASSIDRGQPQHF
16,-,many,TRBV5-6,TRBJ2-6,TGTGCCAGCAGCTTGTTAAGTGCCTCTGGGGCCAACGTCCTGACTTTC,CASSLLSASGANVLTF
12,-,-,TRBV7-9,TRBJ2-7,TGTGCCAGCAGCTTTGGGACCTACGAGCAGTACTTC,CASSFGTYEQYF
11,-,-,TRBV5-4,TRBJ1-6,TGTGCCAGCAGCTTGGGCCTAGAGATCCACTTT,CASSLGLEIHF
14,-,-,TRBV2,TRBJ2-6,TGTGCCAGCAGACAGGGCTCTGGGGCCAACGTCCTGACTTTC,CASRQGSGANVLTF
16,TRBD1,-,TRBV29-1,TRBJ1-2,TGCAGCGTGGGCACCGGGACAGGGTTCTCTAACTATGGCTACACCTTC,CSVGTGTGFSNYGYTF
16,-,many,TRBV6-6,TRBJ1-5,TGTGCCAGCAGTTACGGGCAGGCCTATAGCAATCAGCCCCAGCATTTT,CASSYGQAYSNQPQHF
16,TRBD2,many,TRBV2,TRBJ2-3,TGTGCCAGCAAGAGACTAGCGGGAGCTGGAACAGATACGCAGTATTTT,CASKRLAGAGTDTQYF
15,-,-,TRBV20-1,TRBJ1-6,TGCAGTGCTGCCCCGGCAGGCCAGGGAGGGTCACCCCTCCACTTT,CSAAPAGQGGSPLHF
11,-,many,TRBV10-2,TRBJ1-3,TGCGCCAGCGGACAGTCGGGTACCATATATTTT,CASGQSGTIYF
14,-,many,TRBV6-4,TRBJ1-2,TGTGCCAGCAGTGTAGGGATTGGTAACTATGGCTACACCTTC,CASSVGIGNYGYTF
14,-,-,TRBV2,TRBJ2-6,TGTGCCAGCAGTGAAGCGGGTGGGGCCAACGTCCTGACTTTC,CASSEAGGANVLTF